This paragraph reports one T cell receptor beta chain. V was clipped by 3 bases and J by 4 bases; unmatched bases: 9. The CDR3 runs to 18 residues. CDR1 is SGHNT and CDR2 is YYREEE in the germline V gene (reference sequence). This sample stems from a study of blood T cell repertoires in COVID-19. Measured with immunoSEQ multiplex PCR; TCRdb has only the in-frame clones, and not every one. This table holds 350,000 to 450,000 clones, 75% to 90% found once. The V and J genes are TRBV5-4 and TRBJ2-3, with 15 bases that match TRBD2. The sequenced material came from peripheral blood. The source is a woman aged 18-29 years with acute or convalescent COVID-19. This CDR3 reads CASSSGLAGGPGADTQYF. The CDR3 DNA sequence: TGTGCCAGCAGCTCCGGACTAGCGGGGGGGCCCGGCGCAGATACGCAGTATTTT. Full variable domain (outside the CDR3, taken from reference TRBV5-4 and TRBJ2-3): ETGVTQSPTHLIKTRGQQVTLRCSSQSGHNTVSWYQQALGQGPQFIFQYYREEENGRGNFPPRFSGLQFPNYSSELNVNALELDDSALYLCASSSGLAGGPGADTQYFGPGTRLTVL.